The 10 T cell receptor beta chains given below trace back to one sample, sequenced in a study of blood T cell repertoires in COVID-19. Sequencing used immunoSEQ multiplex PCR; TCRdb keeps in-frame clones, though not all of them. The sample holds 75,000 to 95,000 clones; approximately 82% are singletons and the top ten take approximately 25%. The sequenced sample consisted of peripheral blood. The receptors originated from a man between 60 and 75 years old with acute or convalescent COVID-19.

The chain carries TRBV28 and TRBJ1-6; 10 bases fit TRBD1. V lost 3 bases to trimming and J lost 9 bases; unmatched junction nucleotides: 5. The CDR3 extends over 15 amino acids. Germline V CDR1 and CDR2: MDHEN, SYDVKM. CDR3 nucleotide sequence: TGTGCCAGCAGTTTCCGGGACAGGGGAGCTTCACCCCTCCACTTT. It translates to CASSFRDRGASPLHF.

The chain has TRBV19 and TRBJ1-2; 7 positions agree with TRBD1. Per germline, CDR1 LNHDA and CDR2 SQIVND (reference sequence). The CDR3 is 14 residues long. The ends lost 4 bases at V and 7 bases at J; junction bases unmatched: 9. CDR3 nucleotides: TGTGCCAGTAGTACCCTAGGGGGCGCGGTTGGCTACACCTTC. This sequence encodes CASSTLGGAVGYTF.

The gene calls are TRBV21-1 and TRBJ1-5. TRBV21-1 is flagged as a pseudogene. This CDR3 is built from 16 residues. CDR3 DNA: TGTGCCAGCAGCAAAGGGGGAGAACTTAGCAATCAGCCCCAGCATTTT. Its translation is CASSKGGELSNQPQHF.

Here the CDR3 DNA reads TGTGCCAGCTCACCCTCCTCGACTAGCGGGGGGGAGCAGTTCTTC. Its protein is CASSPSSTSGGEQFF. J is TRBJ2-1 and V is TRBV18, with 13 bases fitting TRBD2. The V segment lost 3 bases and the J segment 10 bases; nucleotides outside the gene matches: 6. Germline lookup yields CDR1 KGHSH and CDR2 LQKENI. The CDR3 has 15 residues.

The chain recombines TRBV27 with TRBJ1-4, with D perhaps matching TRBD1 (5 bases). The ends were cut back, 1 base at V and 3 bases at J, with 9 bases in the middle. The CDR3 totals 15 residues. CDR1 is MNHEY, CDR2 SMNVEV, per germline (reference sequence). CDR3 DNA: TGTGCCAGCAGTTTATTCCCCAGGGCTAATGAAAAACTGTTTTTT. This encodes CASSLFPRANEKLFF.

The V gene is TRBV5-5, the J gene TRBJ1-5; D gene uncertain. CDR1 is SGHKS and CDR2 is YYEKEE in the germline V gene (reference sequence). With 2 bases removed from V and 0 bases from J, the gap between germline ends came to 15 bases. This CDR3 spans 17 amino acids. The CDR3 coding sequence is TGTGCCAGCAGCTTACTTCCTCGCGCGGATAGCAATCAGCCCCAGCATTTT. As protein: CASSLLPRADSNQPQHF.

The chain joins TRBV5-1 to TRBJ2-1; 8 nucleotides align to TRBD2. Germline V lookup: CDR1 SGHRS, CDR2 YFSETQ. The length of the CDR3 is 15 residues. The V and J ends lost 4 bases and 4 bases, in that order; junction bases with no gene match: 7. The CDR3, as DNA: TGCGCCAGCAGCCCGAGCGGGGGAGTTTACAATGAGCAGTTCTTC. As protein: CASSPSGGVYNEQFF.

The chain is built from TRBV4-2 and TRBJ2-5, with 10 bases aligning to TRBD2. Germline CDR1 is LGHNA and CDR2 is YNFKEQ. CDR3 length: 15 amino acids. The V and J ends lost 4 bases and 5 bases, in that order; junction bases with no gene match: 7. The CDR3 loop reads CASSPAQRGGETQYF. The CDR3 nucleotides are TGTGCCAGCAGCCCCGCCCAGCGGGGGGGCGAGACCCAGTACTTC.

The chain uses TRBV20-1 and TRBJ1-1; D is unclear. CDR3 length: 11 residues. CDR1 and CDR2 from the germline V gene are DFQATT and SNEGSKA (reference sequence). The ends were cut back, 6 bases at V and 0 bases at J, with 5 bases in the middle. The CDR3 region is CSAPVNTEAFF. The CDR3 nucleotides are TGCAGTGCCCCAGTGAACACTGAAGCTTTCTTT.

The chain recombines TRBV6-2 or TRBV6-3 with TRBJ1-1, with 8 positions matching TRBD1. The germline gives CDR1 MNHEY, CDR2 SVGEGT. V dropped 6 bases and J dropped 2; count of bases not matched to a gene: 5. The CDR3 is made up of 14 amino acids. The CDR3 DNA is TGTGCCAGCAGCGACAGGGGCTTCAACACTGAAGCTTTCTTT. Its translation: CASSDRGFNTEAFF.